The 26 T cell receptor beta chains in this list originate from one sample, sequenced in a study of T-cell reconstitution after alpha-beta-depleted transplantation in children. Unique molecular identifiers were used in preparing the TCRbeta library. TCRdb re-called the PCR reads with MiXCR, one entry per CDR3 protein. In the table there are more than 400,000 distinct CDR3 sequences, over 40% of which are singletons. This material consisted of PBMCs, taken before TCRalphabeta/CD19-depleted stem cell transplant. The receptor set was obtained from a girl aged 2 to 9 with aplastic anemia, due to receive a stem cell transplant.

The rearrangement joins TRBV20-1 to TRBJ1-5, with TRBD1 as a possible D gene (5 bases). This CDR3 has 14 residues. The germline gives CDR1 DFQATT, CDR2 SNEGSKA (reference sequence). Trimming stripped 1 base from V and 9 bases from J, with 16 bases between. The CDR3 DNA follows: TGCAGTGCTAGAGTCGGGGCAGGGAACCGGCCCCAGCATTTT. It specifies CSARVGAGNRPQHF.

This clonotype was found a few times. CDR3 in DNA: TGTGCCAGCTCACCACCGTCGGCTATGAGGGGAGAGACCCAGTACTTC. Protein sequence: CASSPPSAMRGETQYF. The chain has TRBV18 and TRBJ2-5; D possibly uses TRBD1 or TRBD2 (5 bases each). This CDR3 comprises 16 residues. V dropped 0 bases and J dropped 4 bases, with 15 bases sitting between them. Germline V gene sequence: CDR1 KGHSH, CDR2 LQKENI.

This clonotype has at least ten counts. The chain links TRBV6-2 or TRBV6-3 to TRBJ2-1; 7 bases fit TRBD2. From germline, CDR1 is MNHEY and CDR2 SVGEGT. Trimming took 0 bases from V and 2 from J; bases not matched to a gene: 4. The CDR3 sequence is 16 residues long. For the CDR3, the DNA is TGTGCCAGCAGTTACTCGAGGCTAGCGGCCTACAATGAGCAGTTCTTC. The encoded protein is CASSYSRLAAYNEQFF.

This clonotype occurred many times. The chain combines TRBV6-1 with TRBJ2-3; possible D gene TRBD1, 6 bases. Germline V CDR1 and CDR2: MNHNS, SASEGT. With 6 bases removed from V and 0 bases from J, the gap between germline ends came to 16 bases. The CDR3 extends over 16 amino acids. The CDR3 DNA reads TGTGCCAGCAGCCAGGGGATAGAGATAAGCACAGATACGCAGTATTTT. Protein sequence: CASSQGIEISTDTQYF.

The chain recombines TRBV5-1 with TRBJ2-1; weak D call: TRBD2 (6 bases). CDR3 length: 15 residues. The V gene's germline CDR1 is SGHRS and CDR2 YFSETQ. The V and J ends lost 4 bases and 4 bases respectively, with 15 bases between them. CDR3 DNA sequence: TGCGCCAGCAGCCTTCGGCGGGATGAGTACAATGAGCAGTTCTTC. It yields the protein CASSLRRDEYNEQFF.

This clonotype has at least ten counts. The chain recombines TRBV11-2 with TRBJ2-1, with 10 bases lining up with TRBD2. The CDR3 runs to 13 residues. Trimming at V came to 6 bases and at J to 12 bases, leaving 8 bases not matched to a gene. Per the germline V gene, CDR1 is SGHAT and CDR2 is FQNNGV. CDR3 bases: TGTGCCAGCAGAGGACTAGCGGACTTCGGGCAGTTCTTC. This gives the protein CASRGLADFGQFF.

The V and J genes are TRBV6-2 or TRBV6-3 and TRBJ1-5; D is ambiguous. Germline lookup yields CDR1 MNHEY and CDR2 SVGEGT. CDR3 length: 13 residues. Trimming stripped 3 bases from V and 5 bases from J, with 8 bases between. CDR3 in amino acids: CASSYTDDQPQHF. DNA of the CDR3: TGTGCCAGCAGTTATACGGACGATCAGCCCCAGCATTTT.

CDR3 bases: TGTGCCAGCAGCCAGTCCGGACAGGGGGCCACTGAAGCTTTCTTT. Translation gives CASSQSGQGATEAFF. The chain joins TRBV3-1 to TRBJ1-1; 11 bases are shared with TRBD1. The CDR3 is 15 residues long. In germline, CDR1 is LGHDT, CDR2 YNNKEL (reference sequence). Unmatched junction bases numbered 4, after V lost 3 bases and J lost 4 bases.

The V call is TRBV7-6, the J call TRBJ2-2, with 8 bases that match TRBD1. The CDR3 covers 16 residues. J lost 2 bases, V lost 5 bases, and 7 bases had no gene match. Germline loops: CDR1 SGHVS, CDR2 FNYEAQ. The chain's CDR3 is CASSPAGTGNTGELFF. The CDR3 DNA follows: TGTGCCAGCAGCCCGGCAGGGACAGGCAACACCGGGGAGCTGTTTTTT.

The V gene is TRBV29-1, the J gene TRBJ2-7; 11 bases are a match to TRBD2. Per germline, CDR1 SQVTM and CDR2 ANQGSEA. V was pared by 7 bases and J by 6 bases, with 8 bases of the junction left unmatched. The CDR3 has 13 amino acids. CDR3 residues: CSGRLAGSVEQYF. As DNA, the CDR3 is TGCAGCGGCAGACTAGCGGGATCGGTCGAGCAGTACTTC.

This clonotype has only one observation. The chain recombines TRBV7-6 with TRBJ2-3; TRBD1 is a possible D gene (5 bases). The CDR3 has 15 amino acids. The germline V gene has CDR1 SGHVS and CDR2 FNYEAQ. V lost 5 bases to trimming and J lost 0 bases, with 12 bases between them. The CDR3 reads CASSPPAGSTDTQYF. CDR3 sequence (DNA): TGTGCCAGCAGCCCCCCGGCAGGGAGCACAGATACGCAGTATTTT.

The rearrangement links TRBV18 to TRBJ2-3; a weak D match, TRBD1 (6 bases). Germline V CDR1 and CDR2: KGHSH, LQKENI. V lost 6 bases, J lost 3 bases, and 10 bases lay in between. There are 13 residues in the CDR3. The CDR3 coding sequence is TGTGCCAGCTCCCTCGGACAGACAGATACGCAGTATTTT. As protein: CASSLGQTDTQYF.

This clonotype has at least ten counts. The rearrangement uses TRBV11-1 and TRBJ2-1, with 9 bases that match TRBD2. Trimming took 7 bases from V and 5 from J; bases not matched to a gene: 21. Germline CDR1 is SGHAT and CDR2 is FQDESV (reference sequence). The CDR3 runs 19 residues. The CDR3 bases are TGTGCCAGCACACCCCAGGCGGGTACGCGGGAGGGCGCCCACAATGAGCAGTTCTTC. Translated, it gives CASTPQAGTREGAHNEQFF.

The CDR3 bases are TGTGCCAGCAGGGGGACAGGGAAGACCTACGAGCAGTACTTC. Its translation is CASRGTGKTYEQYF. The chain uses TRBV28 and TRBJ2-7, with 9 bases matching TRBD1. Germline trimming cut 6 bases from V and 2 bases from J; bases unmatched to any gene: 5. CDR1 and CDR2 (germline): MDHEN, SYDVKM. This CDR3 is built from 14 residues. Full variable domain (remainder filled in from reference TRBV28 and TRBJ2-7): DVKVTQSSRYLVKRTGEKVFLECVQDMDHENMFWYRQDPGLGLRLIYFSYDVKMKEKGDIPEGYSVSREKKERFSLILESASTNQTSMYLCASRGTGKTYEQYFGPGTRLTVT.

This rearrangement joins TRBV6-2 or TRBV6-3 to TRBJ2-7; possible D gene TRBD1, 5 bases. The CDR3 is 15 amino acids. Germline V gene sequence: CDR1 MNHEY, CDR2 SVGEGT. V lost 4 bases to trimming and J lost 6 bases, with 19 bases between them. CDR3 sequence (DNA): TGTGCCAGCAGTTTGCCGAGGCAGGGAAGCCTCGAGCAGTACTTC. It codes for CASSLPRQGSLEQYF.

The chain carries TRBV5-6 and TRBJ1-2; weak D call: TRBD1 (5 bases). Per the germline V gene, CDR1 is SGHDT and CDR2 is YYEEEE. Deletions cut 6 bases from V and 6 bases from J, with 24 bases between. CDR3 size: 16 residues. In DNA form, the CDR3 reads TGTGCCAGCAACTCGCCTTGGGGGGTCGGTGAAGATGGCTACACCTTC. Its translation is CASNSPWGVGEDGYTF.

The rearrangement links TRBV2 to TRBJ2-5; 10 nucleotides match TRBD2. CDR1 and CDR2 (germline): SNHLY, FYNNEI. CDR3 size: 14 residues. V lost 4 bases, J lost 5 bases, and 4 bases stayed unmatched. The CDR3 DNA reads TGTGCCAGCAGTGGAGCTAGCGGGAGCGAGACCCAGTACTTC. Amino acid sequence: CASSGASGSETQYF.

V gene TRBV7-2 combines with J gene TRBJ2-1, with 7 bases aligning to TRBD2. The CDR3 runs to 16 residues. The trim removed 1 base at V and 7 bases at J, leaving 10 bases unmatched. Looked up from germline, CDR1 is SGHTA and CDR2 is FQGNSA. CDR3 nucleotide sequence: TGTGCCAGCAGCTTAGGGGCCAGCGGGAAGGGGAATGAGCAGTTCTTC. Its translation: CASSLGASGKGNEQFF.

V and J are TRBV27 and TRBJ2-2; no clear D gene. The CDR3 is 15 residues long. The germline gives CDR1 MNHEY, CDR2 SMNVEV (reference sequence). The germline V and J ends were trimmed by 3 bases and 4 bases, with 12 bases remaining between them. DNA for the CDR3: TGTGCCAGCAGTTTGTGGGCTAGTTCCACCGGGGAGCTGTTTTTT. Translating it yields CASSLWASSTGELFF.

The chain carries TRBV3-1 and TRBJ2-3, with 7 bases fitting TRBD2. Germline values: CDR1 LGHDT, CDR2 YNNKEL (reference sequence). The trim removed 10 bases at V and 2 bases at J, leaving 18 bases unmatched. This CDR3 has 17 amino acids. DNA of the CDR3: TGTGCCACCTCCCGCCTAACAGCGGGATCGGACACAGATACGCAGTATTTT. Protein sequence: CATSRLTAGSDTDTQYF.

The chain is built from TRBV5-1 and TRBJ2-3, with 7 nucleotides matching TRBD2. The CDR3 has 17 amino acids. J was trimmed by 0 bases and V by 4 bases; bases with no gene match: 11. Germline assignment: CDR1 SGHRS and CDR2 YFSETQ. The CDR3 here is CASSRGVAGPSTDTQYF. DNA of the CDR3: TGCGCCAGCAGCCGGGGGGTAGCGGGCCCCAGCACAGATACGCAGTATTTT.

This clonotype was picked up a small number of times. The rearrangement uses TRBV29-1 and TRBJ2-1; D not certain. Deletions cut 4 bases from V and 0 bases from J, with 10 bases between. The CDR3 has 14 amino acids. Germline CDR1 SQVTM, CDR2 ANQGSEA. CDR3 DNA: TGCAGCGTTGGGCCTAGTATCTCCTACAATGAGCAGTTCTTC. Protein sequence: CSVGPSISYNEQFF.

Many counts were recorded for this clonotype. This sequence joins TRBV5-5 and TRBJ2-5; 10 nucleotides line up with TRBD1. CDR1 and CDR2 from the germline V gene are SGHKS and YYEKEE (reference sequence). The CDR3 length is 16 residues. After removal of 4 bases from V and 4 bases from J, the junction contained 10 bases not matched to a gene. The CDR3 DNA reads as TGTGCCAGCAGCACCGTCCAGACAGGGGGCGCAGAGACCCAGTACTTC. Translation: CASSTVQTGGAETQYF.

This chain uses TRBV20-1 with TRBJ1-1; maybe TRBD1 (6 bases). The CDR3 runs to 16 residues. The V end lost 0 bases, the J end lost 3 bases, and 17 bases lay between the germline ends. Germline V gene data show CDR1 as DFQATT and CDR2 as SNEGSKA (reference sequence). CDR3: CSARDRGGTRDTEAFF. The CDR3 DNA follows: TGCAGTGCTAGAGATCGAGGGGGGACGAGGGACACTGAAGCTTTCTTT.

The chain is built from TRBV29-1 and TRBJ2-7; D assignment may be TRBD1 or TRBD2 (5 bases each). The germline V and J ends were trimmed by 6 bases and 1 base, with 10 bases remaining between them. The CDR3 sequence is 12 residues long. CDR1 is SQVTM, CDR2 ANQGSEA, per germline. DNA of the CDR3: TGCAGCGTGAGTTGGGGGTCCTACGAGCAGTACTTC. Protein: CSVSWGSYEQYF.

This chain links TRBV7-9 with TRBJ1-2, with a possible D match to TRBD1 (6 bases). In germline, CDR1 is SEHNR, CDR2 FQNEAQ (reference sequence). This CDR3 has 13 residues. V lost 5 bases to trimming and J lost 4 bases, with 11 bases between them. CDR3 sequence: CASSARTAYGYTF. In nucleotides, the CDR3 is TGTGCCAGCAGCGCCAGGACAGCCTATGGCTACACCTTC.